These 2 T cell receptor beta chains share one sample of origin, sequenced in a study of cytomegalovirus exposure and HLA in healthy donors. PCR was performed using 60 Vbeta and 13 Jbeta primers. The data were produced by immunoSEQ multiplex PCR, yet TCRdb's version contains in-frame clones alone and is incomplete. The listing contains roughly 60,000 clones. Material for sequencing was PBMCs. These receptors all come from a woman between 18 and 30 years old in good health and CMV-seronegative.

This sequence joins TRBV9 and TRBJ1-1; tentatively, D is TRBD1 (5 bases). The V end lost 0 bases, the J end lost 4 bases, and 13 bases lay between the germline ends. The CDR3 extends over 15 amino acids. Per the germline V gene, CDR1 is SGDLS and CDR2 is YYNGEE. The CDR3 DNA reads TGTGCCAGCAGCGTAGTTCGGGGGAGCACCACTGAAGCTTTCTTT. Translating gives CASSVVRGSTTEAFF.

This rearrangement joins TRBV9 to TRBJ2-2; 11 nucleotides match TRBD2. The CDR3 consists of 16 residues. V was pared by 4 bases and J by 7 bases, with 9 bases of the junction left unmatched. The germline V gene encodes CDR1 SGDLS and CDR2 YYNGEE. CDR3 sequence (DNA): TGTGCCAGCAGCCCCCGACTAGCGGGGTGGAACGGGGAGCTGTTTTTT. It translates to CASSPRLAGWNGELFF.